These 4 T cell receptor beta chains originate from one sample sequenced in a study of shared clonotypes between healthy human individuals. The repertoire was sequenced with immunoSEQ multiplex PCR; TCRdb's copy has only in-frame clones and lacks some. In the table there are some 2,500,000 clones, 80% to 95% of which are singletons. Sequenced sample: naive CD4+ T cells from PBMCs. Described subset: CD45RA+ positively selected. Receptor source: a young man in good health. Some clones in this sample may be carry-over from other donors' samples.

Of note for this clone: Other DNA sequences within the sample encode an identical CDR3. V is TRBV29-1 and J is TRBJ2-3; the D is unclear. The germline V gene encodes CDR1 SQVTM and CDR2 ANQGSEA. V was cut by 5 bases and J by 0 bases, with 3 bases left in between. This CDR3 is built from 11 residues. CDR3 DNA: TGCAGCGTTAGTAGCACAGATACGCAGTATTTT. It translates to CSVSSTDTQYF.

The chain has TRBV25-1 and TRBJ2-2; 15 positions agree with TRBD2. Trimming at V came to 3 bases and at J to 9 bases, leaving 5 bases not matched to a gene. The CDR3 runs 16 residues. Germline V CDR1 and CDR2: MGHDK, SYGVNS. The CDR3 region is CASSDPGTSGRRELFF. The DNA of the CDR3 is TGTGCCAGCAGTGACCCCGGGACTAGCGGGAGGAGGGAGCTGTTTTTT.

The chain has TRBV7-2 and TRBJ1-1; possibly TRBD1 for D (5 bases). V dropped 3 bases and J dropped 4 bases, with 15 bases sitting between them. Germline lookup yields CDR1 SGHTA and CDR2 FQGNSA. The CDR3 extends over 15 amino acids. CDR3 nucleotide sequence: TGTGCCAGCAGCTTGCTAAGGGGAGGAATCACTGAAGCTTTCTTT. This sequence encodes CASSLLRGGITEAFF.

This chain joins TRBV14 and TRBJ2-5, with 10 positions matching TRBD2. With 4 bases clipped from V and 5 bases from J, the junction kept 10 bases outside the gene matches. CDR1 is SGHDN and CDR2 is FVKESK in the germline V gene. This CDR3 region has 16 residues. CDR3 in amino acids: CASSPGWLAGAETQYF. In nucleotides, the CDR3 is TGTGCCAGCAGCCCGGGTTGGCTAGCGGGAGCGGAGACCCAGTACTTC.